A selection of T cell receptor beta chains follows, all from one sample in a study of blood T cell repertoires in COVID-19. Sequencing was performed with immunoSEQ multiplex PCR; in TCRdb, only in-frame clones are kept and a portion is missing. The repertoire consists of around 59,000 clones, with 65% to 85% occurring once and the leading ten covering 5.5% to 7.5%. Sequenced input: peripheral blood. All receptors come from a man aged 60 to 75 with acute or convalescent COVID-19. The CDR3 runs from the conserved cysteine through the conserved F or W. A D gene is named only where the DNA matches it firmly. For some rows the clone size is stated as once, few or many, or as a class when expanded; others skip it.

>TRBV7-6|TRBJ2-6|-|-
CASTQDPGSGANVLTF
TGTGCCAGCACTCAAGACCCGGGTTCTGGGGCCAACGTCCTGACTTTC
>TRBV6-9|TRBJ2-7|-|-
CASSYGLQVITYEQYF
TGTGCCAGCAGTTATGGTCTACAGGTGATTACCTACGAGCAGTACTTC
>TRBV9|TRBJ1-3|TRBD1|-
CASSVETGYGGNTIYF
TGTGCCAGCAGCGTCGAGACAGGGTATGGTGGAAACACCATATATTTT
>TRBV6-4|TRBJ2-3|TRBD2|-
CASSETSGGFSAQYF
TGTGCCAGCAGTGAGACTAGCGGGGGATTTTCGGCGCAGTATTTT
>TRBV30|TRBJ1-6|-|-
CAWRQGSSYNSPLHF
TGTGCCTGGAGACAGGGCAGCTCCTATAATTCACCCCTCCACTTT
>TRBV7-8|TRBJ2-1|TRBD1|once
CASWGQARKTNEQFF
TGTGCCAGCTGGGGACAGGCCCGAAAGACCAATGAGCAGTTCTTC
>TRBV29-1|TRBJ1-3|-|-
CSADINSGNTIYF
TGCAGCGCGGACATCAACTCTGGAAACACCATATATTTT
>TRBV11-2|TRBJ1-2|-|-
CASSLDHYSLGGGYTF
TGTGCCAGCAGCTTAGATCATTACTCCTTAGGGGGTGGCTACACCTTC
>TRBV28|TRBJ1-5|-|-
CASLGGRNQPQHF
TGTGCCAGCCTAGGGGGTCGCAATCAGCCCCAGCATTTT
>TRBV19|TRBJ1-2|-|-
CASSGLRGGLRGDGYTF
TGTGCCAGTAGTGGCCTTCGGGGCGGCCTGCGGGGGGATGGCTACACCTTC
>TRBV5-8|TRBJ2-7|TRBD1|-
CASSPRTGQGKYEQYF
TGTGCCAGCAGCCCAAGGACGGGACAGGGAAAATACGAGCAGTACTTC
>TRBV11-3|TRBJ2-1|TRBD2|-
CASSLGTSSYNEQFF
TGTGCCAGCAGCTTAGGGACTAGCTCCTACAATGAGCAGTTCTTC
>TRBV10-1|TRBJ2-1|-|-
CASSESQRVSYNEQFF
TGCGCCAGCAGTGAGTCCCAGCGGGTCTCCTACAATGAGCAGTTCTTC
>TRBV12-3/TRBV12-4|TRBJ1-1|-|-
CASSLSGMMTFF
TGTGCCAGCAGTTTATCGGGGATGATGACTTTCTTT
>TRBV19|TRBJ1-1|-|-
CASTTGTRGEAFF
TGTGCCAGTACCACCGGGACAAGGGGGGAAGCTTTCTTT
>TRBV27|TRBJ1-4|TRBD1|-
CASRPRRGTTNEKLFF
TGTGCCAGCAGGCCCCGCAGGGGGACTACTAATGAAAAACTGTTTTTT
>TRBV20-1|TRBJ1-2|TRBD1|-
CSASDRVAQTNYGYTF
TGCAGTGCCAGTGACAGGGTCGCTCAAACTAACTATGGCTACACCTTC
>TRBV11-1|TRBJ2-7|TRBD1|-
CASSLRRQGADEQYF
TGTGCCAGCAGCCTACGGCGACAGGGGGCCGACGAGCAGTACTTC
>TRBV28|TRBJ2-5|-|-
CASSLLDPAGRETQYF
TGTGCCAGCAGTTTATTGGATCCGGCAGGGAGGGAGACCCAGTACTTC
>TRBV19|TRBJ1-1|TRBD1|-
CASSPTGANTEAFF
TGTGCCAGTAGTCCGACAGGGGCCAACACTGAAGCTTTCTTT
>TRBV5-1|TRBJ2-7|TRBD1|-
CASSSGQTSYYEQYF
TGCGCCAGCAGCTCGGGACAGACCTCGTACTACGAGCAGTACTTC
>TRBV4-1|TRBJ2-7|TRBD2|once
CASSQRLAGDASSYEQYF
TGCGCCAGCAGCCAGCGACTAGCGGGGGATGCCAGCTCCTACGAGCAGTACTTC